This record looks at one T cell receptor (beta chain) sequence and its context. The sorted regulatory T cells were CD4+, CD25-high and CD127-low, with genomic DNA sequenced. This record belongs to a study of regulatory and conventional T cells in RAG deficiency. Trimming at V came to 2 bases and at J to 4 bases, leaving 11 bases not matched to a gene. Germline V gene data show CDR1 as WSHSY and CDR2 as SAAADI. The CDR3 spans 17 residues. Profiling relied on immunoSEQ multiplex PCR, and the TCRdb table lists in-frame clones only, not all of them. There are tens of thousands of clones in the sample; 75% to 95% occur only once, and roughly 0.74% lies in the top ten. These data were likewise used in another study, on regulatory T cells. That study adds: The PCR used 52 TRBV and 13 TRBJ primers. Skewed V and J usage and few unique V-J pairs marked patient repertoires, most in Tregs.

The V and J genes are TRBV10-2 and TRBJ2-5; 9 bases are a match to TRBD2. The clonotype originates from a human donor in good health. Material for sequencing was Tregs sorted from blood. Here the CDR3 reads CASSESVAGGARETQYF. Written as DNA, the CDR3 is TGCGCCAGCAGTGAGAGTGTCGCGGGGGGGGCGCGAGAGACCCAGTACTTC.